This T cell receptor (beta chain) stems from a study of cytomegalovirus exposure and HLA in healthy donors. General study findings and limits: It was reportedly the case that the classifier diagnosed cytomegalovirus status with high specificity and sensitivity. The authors later found TCR association rates varying by HLA locus, with DRB1 most and HLA-C fewest. The later analysis indicated that the majority of CMV-associated TCR beta chains appeared HLA-restricted.

This CDR3 comprises 14 residues. Trimming removed 6 bases at V and 5 bases at J, with 13 bases between. CDR1 is MNHEY and CDR2 is SMNVEV in the germline V gene (reference sequence). A multiplex PCR was run with 60 Vbeta primers and 13 Jbeta primers. Original analysis: There were about 80 million unique TCR beta chains by a later count, and 10 million to 12 million of them were shared. Here immunoSEQ multiplex PCR was the method, and the copy in TCRdb shows in-frame clones only, minus some. V, J and clone size are taken as reported in that table, and D and trimming were inferred from the DNA itself. The sample gives about 110,000 clones, 81% of which show up once; roughly 2% is in the top ten. Details on this clone: Its antigen is as yet unknown.

V usage is TRBV27 and J usage is TRBJ2-2, with TRBD2 as a possible D gene (6 bases). Sequenced: PBMCs. The TCR was taken from a woman aged 30 to 39 in good health and CMV-seronegative. The CDR3 protein is CASRPGSWTGELFF. The CDR3 nucleotides are TGTGCCAGCAGACCCGGGAGTTGGACCGGGGAGCTGTTTTTT.